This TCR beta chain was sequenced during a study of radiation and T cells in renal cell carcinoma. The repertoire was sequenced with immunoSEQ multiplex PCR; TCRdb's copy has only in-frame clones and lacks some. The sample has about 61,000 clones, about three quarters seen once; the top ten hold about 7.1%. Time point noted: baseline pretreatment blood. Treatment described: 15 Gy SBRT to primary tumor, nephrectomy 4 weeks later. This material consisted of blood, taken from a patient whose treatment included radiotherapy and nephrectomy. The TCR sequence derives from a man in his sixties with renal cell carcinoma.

The DNA for the CDR3 is TGTGCCAGCAGCTTGTCAGGGAAAGAGACCCAGTACTTC. Translating it yields CASSLSGKETQYF. The chain joins TRBV5-4 to TRBJ2-5; the D gene is possibly TRBD1 (5 bases). The CDR3 runs to 13 residues. Deletions cut 1 base from V and 3 bases from J, with 7 bases between. CDR1 is SGHNT and CDR2 is YYREEE in the germline V gene (reference sequence).